These T cell receptor beta chains were read from a single sample in a study of blood T cell repertoires in COVID-19. Assay used: immunoSEQ multiplex PCR; TCRdb lists only in-frame clones, some missing. Of a few hundred thousand clones in the sample, 80% to 85% are singletons; the top ten hold approximately 15%. Sequencing input: peripheral blood. These receptors all come from a person aged 65 to 85 with COVID-19, enrolled during active disease. The CDR3 runs from the conserved cysteine through the conserved F or W. A D gene is named only where the DNA matches it firmly. The size entry is marked missing in some rows and otherwise reads once, few, many or a size class.

DNA: TGTGCCAGCAGCATCAAAAACACCGGGGAGCTGTTTTTT; CDR3: CASSIKNTGELFF; size: NA; V: TRBV7-8; J: TRBJ2-2; D: NA
DNA: TGTGCCATCAGTGAGTCGACTTCGAGGACTAGCGGGAGGGCCCGGAGATCGTTTGAGCAGTACTTC; CDR3: CAISESTSRTSGRARRSFEQYF; size: NA; V: TRBV10-3; J: TRBJ2-7; D: TRBD2
DNA: TGTGCCAGCAGGAGTGGCGGCCCCTACGAGCAGTACTTC; CDR3: CASRSGGPYEQYF; size: NA; V: TRBV6-5; J: TRBJ2-7; D: NA
DNA: TGTGCCAGCTCCATCGGGTCGGTTGGGGAGACCCAGTACTTC; CDR3: CASSIGSVGETQYF; size: NA; V: TRBV18; J: TRBJ2-5; D: NA
DNA: TGTGCCAGCAGTTTGACAGGGCAACCCTACGAGCAGTACTTC; CDR3: CASSLTGQPYEQYF; size: NA; V: TRBV28; J: TRBJ2-7; D: TRBD1
DNA: TGTGCCAGCAGCCAAGGGAGGAACCATGGCTACACCTTC; CDR3: CASSQGRNHGYTF; size: NA; V: TRBV14; J: TRBJ1-2; D: NA
DNA: TGTGCCAGCAGCTTAATGTGGCAGGGTAATTCACCCCTCCACTTT; CDR3: CASSLMWQGNSPLHF; size: many; V: TRBV11-2; J: TRBJ1-6; D: NA
DNA: TGCAGTGCTAGTGTCTTCGGGGGGAACAGCAATCAGCCCCAGCATTTT; CDR3: CSASVFGGNSNQPQHF; size: once; V: TRBV20-1; J: TRBJ1-5; D: NA
DNA: TGTGCCAGCAACCAGATTTATAGCAATCAGCCCCAGCATTTT; CDR3: CASNQIYSNQPQHF; size: NA; V: TRBV2; J: TRBJ1-5; D: NA
DNA: TGCGCCAGCAGCTCCTCAGGGACTAATGAAAAACTGTTTTTT; CDR3: CASSSSGTNEKLFF; size: NA; V: TRBV5-1; J: TRBJ1-4; D: NA
DNA: TGTGCCAGCAGCTTAGCGGGTAGCGGGAGGGCCACCGGGGAGCTGTTTTTT; CDR3: CASSLAGSGRATGELFF; size: NA; V: TRBV7-2; J: TRBJ2-2; D: TRBD2
DNA: TGTGCCAGCAAAGGGTCCGGGAACGAGCAGTACTTC; CDR3: CASKGSGNEQYF; size: NA; V: TRBV6-6; J: TRBJ2-7; D: NA
DNA: TGTGCCAGCAGCTTAGACTCAGATACGCAGTATTTT; CDR3: CASSLDSDTQYF; size: NA; V: TRBV7-2; J: TRBJ2-3; D: NA
DNA: TGTGCCAGCAGCAAAAACTGGGGACAAAAAAGTGGTCAGCCCCAGCATTTT; CDR3: CASSKNWGQKSGQPQHF; size: NA; V: TRBV5-8; J: TRBJ1-5; D: NA
DNA: TGCAGCGCGGGGGGCTTCCAAGAGACCCAGTACTTC; CDR3: CSAGGFQETQYF; size: NA; V: TRBV29-1; J: TRBJ2-5; D: NA
DNA: TGTGCCAGCTCACCATGGCGGGAGAATGAGCAGTTCTTC; CDR3: CASSPWRENEQFF; size: NA; V: TRBV18; J: TRBJ2-1; D: TRBD2
DNA: TGTGCCACCAGCAGAACGGGGGGACAGGGTGCCTACGAGCAGTACTTC; CDR3: CATSRTGGQGAYEQYF; size: once; V: TRBV15; J: TRBJ2-7; D: TRBD1
DNA: TGTGCTAGTGGTCCCTCGAGACAGGAATCTTACCACCTTAATGAAAAACTGTTTTTT; CDR3: CASGPSRQESYHLNEKLFF; size: NA; V: TRBV12-5; J: TRBJ1-4; D: NA
DNA: TGTGCCTGGAGCCTCGGGACACTTTACTACAATGAGCAGTTCTTC; CDR3: CAWSLGTLYYNEQFF; size: NA; V: TRBV30; J: TRBJ2-1; D: NA
DNA: TGTGCCAGCAGCCAAGTCGGGGCCTACGAGCAGTACTTC; CDR3: CASSQVGAYEQYF; size: NA; V: TRBV3-1/TRBV3-2; J: TRBJ2-7; D: NA
DNA: TGTGCCAGCAGGACGGGACTAGCGGTGAAGACCGGGGAACTGTTTTTT; CDR3: CASRTGLAVKTGELFF; size: NA; V: TRBV2; J: TRBJ2-2; D: TRBD2
DNA: TGTGCCAGCAGCGCCGCAACAGGGACCTATGGCTACACCTTC; CDR3: CASSAATGTYGYTF; size: NA; V: TRBV14; J: TRBJ1-2; D: NA
DNA: TGCAGCGGAGACAGGGGACAGGATGGCTACACCTTC; CDR3: CSGDRGQDGYTF; size: few; V: TRBV29-1; J: TRBJ1-2; D: TRBD1
DNA: TGCGCCAGCAGCCAGCCTTCTAGCGGAGCTTACGAGCAGTACTTC; CDR3: CASSQPSSGAYEQYF; size: NA; V: TRBV5-1; J: TRBJ2-7; D: TRBD2
DNA: TGCGCCAGCAGCCAACTTTCAGGGATCAATCAGCCCCAGCATTTT; CDR3: CASSQLSGINQPQHF; size: NA; V: TRBV4-1; J: TRBJ1-5; D: NA
DNA: TGTGCCAGCATTCAGGCGTTTAACTATGGCTACACCTTC; CDR3: CASIQAFNYGYTF; size: NA; V: TRBV28; J: TRBJ1-2; D: NA